These 5 T cell receptor beta chains share one sample of origin, sequenced in a study of PD-L1 blockade in urothelial cancer. Generated by immunoSEQ multiplex PCR, the TCRdb table keeps only in-frame clones and is missing some. The data contain fewer than 45,000 clones, 80% to 90% of them singletons. Sample time point: pretreatment peripheral blood. This specimen consisted of PBMCs, obtained around atezolizumab (anti-PD-L1) treatment. These receptors were obtained from a man aged 55 to 69 with urothelial cancer.

CDR3 amino acids: CAWRGTTNSPLHF. DNA of the CDR3: TGTGCCTGGAGGGGGACTACAAATTCACCCCTCCACTTT. The V and J genes are TRBV30 and TRBJ1-6; D is possibly TRBD1 (5 bases). Trimming removed 3 bases at V and 7 bases at J, with 10 bases between. The CDR3 is 13 amino acids. Per the germline V gene, CDR1 is GTSNPN and CDR2 is SVGIG (reference sequence).

This clone was seen once. The chain uses TRBV25-1 and TRBJ1-6, with D perhaps matching TRBD1 (5 bases). V shed 7 bases and J shed 9 bases, with 13 bases lying between them. Germline CDR1 MGHDK, CDR2 SYGVNS. This CDR3 has 13 amino acids. CDR3 DNA sequence: TGTGCCAGCACTTCCCGGGGGACTTCACCCCTCCACTTT. It specifies CASTSRGTSPLHF.

The V and J genes are TRBV2 and TRBJ1-2; D is undetermined. The CDR3 runs 12 residues. Trimming stripped 3 bases from V and 8 bases from J, with 10 bases between. CDR1 and CDR2 (germline): SNHLY, FYNNEI. The CDR3 nucleotides are TGTGCCAGCAGTGAGAGGGTATGGGGCTACACCTTC. Protein product: CASSERVWGYTF.

This chain uses TRBV5-6 with TRBJ2-4; TRBD1 agrees at 8 bases. V dropped 0 bases and J dropped 4; count of bases not matched to a gene: 6. Per germline, CDR1 SGHDT and CDR2 YYEEEE. The CDR3 is made up of 16 amino acids. The DNA for the CDR3 is TGTGCCAGCAGCTTGGGGGACAGGAAAGTTAAAAACATTCAGTACTTC. Translating it yields CASSLGDRKVKNIQYF. The full variable domain, with the rest looked up from reference TRBV5-6 and TRBJ2-4, is DAGVTQSPTHLIKTRGQQVTLRCSPKSGHDTVSWYQQALGQGPQFIFQYYEEEERQRGNFPDRFSGHQFPNYSSELNVNALLLGDSALYLCASSLGDRKVKNIQYFGAGTRLSVL.

With regard to this clone: Distinct nucleotide sequences in the sample also encode this CDR3. V is TRBV7-2 and J is TRBJ2-7, with D perhaps matching TRBD1 (5 bases). The germline V and J ends were trimmed by 2 bases and 3 bases, with 5 bases remaining between them. The CDR3 totals 12 residues. CDR1 is SGHTA, CDR2 FQGNSA, per germline. CDR3 DNA sequence: TGTGCCAGCAGCTTAAGGGGCTACGAGCAGTACTTC. Its protein product is CASSLRGYEQYF. The whole variable domain, filled in from reference TRBV7-2 and TRBJ2-7, reads GAGVSQSPSNKVTEKGKDVELRCDPISGHTALYWYRQSLGQGLEFLIYFQGNSAPDKSGLPSDRFSAERTGGSVSTLTIQRTQQEDSAVYLCASSLRGYEQYFGPGTRLTVT.